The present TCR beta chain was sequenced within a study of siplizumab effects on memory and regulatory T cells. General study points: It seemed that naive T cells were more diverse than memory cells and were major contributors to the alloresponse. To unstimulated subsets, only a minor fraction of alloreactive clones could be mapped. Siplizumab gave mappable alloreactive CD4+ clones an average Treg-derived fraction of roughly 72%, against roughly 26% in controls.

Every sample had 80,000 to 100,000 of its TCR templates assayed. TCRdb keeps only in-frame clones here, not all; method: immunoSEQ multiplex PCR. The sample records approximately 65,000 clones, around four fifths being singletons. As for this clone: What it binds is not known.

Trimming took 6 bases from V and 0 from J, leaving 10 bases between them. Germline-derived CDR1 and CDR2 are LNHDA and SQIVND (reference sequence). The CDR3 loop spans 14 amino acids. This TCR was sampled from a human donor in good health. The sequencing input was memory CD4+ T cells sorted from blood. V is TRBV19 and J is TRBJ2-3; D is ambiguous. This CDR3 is CASSYGRSTDTQYF. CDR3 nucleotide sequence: TGTGCCAGTAGCTACGGACGAAGCACAGATACGCAGTATTTT.